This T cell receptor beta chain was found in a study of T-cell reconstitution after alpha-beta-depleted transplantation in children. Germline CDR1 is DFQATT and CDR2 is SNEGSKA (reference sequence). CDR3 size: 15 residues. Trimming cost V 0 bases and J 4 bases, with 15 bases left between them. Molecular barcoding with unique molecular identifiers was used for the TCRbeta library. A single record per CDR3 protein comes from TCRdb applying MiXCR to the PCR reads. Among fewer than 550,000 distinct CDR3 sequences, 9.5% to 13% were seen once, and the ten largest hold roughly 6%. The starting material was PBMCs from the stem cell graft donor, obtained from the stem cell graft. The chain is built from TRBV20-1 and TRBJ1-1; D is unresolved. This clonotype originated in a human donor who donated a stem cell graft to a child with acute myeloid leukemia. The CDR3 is CSARDSEVLGTEAFF. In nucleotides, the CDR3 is TGCAGTGCTAGAGACAGCGAGGTTTTGGGCACTGAAGCTTTCTTT.